The rows below give T cell receptor beta chains drawn from one sample of a study of a mutant IDH1 vaccine in newly diagnosed glioma. Only in-frame clones appear in the TCRdb table, and some are missing; sequencing was by immunoSEQ multiplex PCR. In the table there are fewer than 45,000 clones, 60% to 80% of which are singletons. The source was PBMCs, collected from a glioma patient treated with radiotherapy, temozolomide or both. Receptors originate from a man aged 40-49 years with glioma. Some clones in this sample may be carry-over from other donors' samples. Each CDR3 is given with its conserved first and last residue. The D gene is left open where the match is weak. Clone size, where shown, is once, few, many, or a class for clones that have expanded.

length: 18
size: -
V: TRBV19
J: TRBJ1-5
D: -
CDR3: CASSTPPDAGPYNQPQHF
DNA: TGTGCCAGTAGTACCCCACCCGACGCGGGGCCATACAATCAGCCCCAGCATTTT

length: 13
size: few
V: TRBV19
J: TRBJ1-1
D: -
CDR3: CASSSQGDTEAFF
DNA: TGTGCCAGTAGTAGCCAGGGAGACACTGAAGCTTTCTTT

length: 11
size: -
V: TRBV28
J: TRBJ1-5
D: -
CDR3: CASSYSQPQHF
DNA: TGTGCCAGCAGTTATAGTCAGCCCCAGCATTTT

length: 16
size: -
V: TRBV10-3
J: TRBJ2-7
D: -
CDR3: CAISESKLIPSYEQYF
DNA: TGTGCCATCAGTGAGTCCAAGTTAATCCCCTCTTACGAGCAGTACTTC

length: 15
size: -
V: TRBV19
J: TRBJ2-3
D: TRBD1
CDR3: CASAGTAISSDTQYF
DNA: TGTGCCAGCGCCGGGACAGCAATAAGTTCAGATACGCAGTATTTT

length: 16
size: few
V: TRBV5-1
J: TRBJ2-3
D: TRBD2
CDR3: CASSLRTGLGTDTQYF
DNA: TGCGCCAGCAGCCTAAGGACCGGACTAGGGACAGATACGCAGTATTTT

length: 12
size: -
V: TRBV2
J: TRBJ1-5
D: TRBD1
CDR3: CAGGQGRQPQHF
DNA: TGTGCCGGGGGACAGGGACGTCAGCCCCAGCATTTT

length: 13
size: few
V: TRBV25-1
J: TRBJ1-1
D: -
CDR3: CASSEVGYTEAFF
DNA: TGTGCCAGCAGTGAGGTGGGATACACTGAAGCTTTCTTT

length: 13
size: few
V: TRBV2
J: TRBJ2-7
D: -
CDR3: CARGTSSSYEQYF
DNA: TGTGCCAGGGGGACTTCAAGCTCCTACGAGCAGTACTTC

length: 12
size: -
V: TRBV27
J: TRBJ2-3
D: -
CDR3: CASSFRGDTQYF
DNA: TGTGCCAGCAGTTTCCGTGGGGATACGCAGTATTTT

length: 15
size: once
V: TRBV2
J: TRBJ2-5
D: TRBD1
CDR3: CASSVQQGAFGTQYF
DNA: TGTGCCAGCAGTGTGCAACAGGGGGCGTTTGGGACCCAGTACTTC

length: 14
size: -
V: TRBV27
J: TRBJ2-2
D: -
CDR3: CASSLYGGAGELFF
DNA: TGTGCCAGCAGTTTATACGGCGGGGCCGGGGAGCTGTTTTTT

length: 14
size: few
V: TRBV4-2
J: TRBJ1-1
D: -
CDR3: CASSPQGTNTEAFF
DNA: TGTGCCAGCAGCCCACAAGGGACGAACACTGAAGCTTTCTTT

length: 15
size: -
V: TRBV19
J: TRBJ2-1
D: TRBD2
CDR3: CASTTSGGARDEQFF
DNA: TGTGCCAGCACAACGAGCGGGGGGGCAAGGGATGAGCAGTTCTTC

length: 15
size: -
V: TRBV14
J: TRBJ1-1
D: TRBD1
CDR3: CASSQVRGFDTEAFF
DNA: TGTGCCAGCAGCCAAGTCAGGGGGTTTGACACTGAAGCTTTCTTT

length: 15
size: medium-sized
V: TRBV5-1
J: TRBJ1-5
D: TRBD1
CDR3: CASSLGDRVGQPQHF
DNA: TGCGCCAGCAGCCTGGGGGACAGGGTGGGACAGCCCCAGCATTTT

length: 14
size: -
V: TRBV7-2
J: TRBJ1-2
D: TRBD1
CDR3: CASSGGTGNYGYTF
DNA: TGTGCCAGCAGCGGAGGGACAGGGAACTATGGCTACACCTTC

length: 13
size: -
V: TRBV5-6
J: TRBJ2-5
D: -
CDR3: CASSKVRVETQYF
DNA: TGTGCCAGCAGCAAGGTCAGGGTGGAGACCCAGTACTTC

length: 17
size: -
V: TRBV5-1
J: TRBJ1-6
D: TRBD1
CDR3: CASRSWTGEVYNSPLHF
DNA: TGCGCCAGCAGGTCTTGGACAGGGGAGGTCTATAATTCACCCCTCCACTTT

length: 17
size: -
V: TRBV5-1
J: TRBJ2-5
D: TRBD2
CDR3: CASSLGLAGGFQETQYF
DNA: TGCGCCAGCAGCCTAGGACTAGCGGGGGGGTTCCAAGAGACCCAGTACTTC

length: 15
size: -
V: TRBV7-8
J: TRBJ2-5
D: -
CDR3: CASSLGAQAPGTQYF
DNA: TGTGCCAGCAGCTTAGGCGCGCAGGCCCCCGGGACCCAGTACTTC

length: 13
size: -
V: TRBV15
J: TRBJ1-2
D: TRBD1
CDR3: CATSRAGTGVYTF
DNA: TGTGCCACCAGCAGGGCCGGGACAGGGGTCTACACCTTC

length: 15
size: -
V: TRBV7-2
J: TRBJ1-5
D: TRBD1
CDR3: CASSAPGTANQPQHF
DNA: TGTGCCAGCAGCGCCCCGGGGACAGCTAATCAGCCCCAGCATTTT

length: 14
size: -
V: TRBV6-5
J: TRBJ2-6
D: -
CDR3: CASSSPGEVVVLTF
DNA: TGTGCCAGCAGTTCCCCAGGGGAGGTGGTCGTCCTGACTTTC

length: 14
size: -
V: TRBV6-5
J: TRBJ1-2
D: -
CDR3: CASSQDRPNYGYTF
DNA: TGTGCCAGCAGTCAGGACAGACCTAACTATGGCTACACCTTC

length: 17
size: -
V: TRBV5-4
J: TRBJ2-2
D: TRBD2
CDR3: CASSSESGTSGAWKLFF
DNA: TGTGCCAGCAGCTCCGAATCCGGGACTAGCGGCGCTTGGAAGCTGTTTTTT